This T cell receptor beta chain was recovered during a study of T cell responses to AZD1222 COVID-19 vaccine. The V gene lost 5 bases and the J gene lost 5 bases, with 12 bases spanning the gap. CDR1 is MNHEY, CDR2 SMNVEV, per germline (reference sequence). The CDR3 extends over 13 amino acids. Some clones are missing from TCRdb's copy, which holds only in-frame ones; the method was immunoSEQ multiplex PCR. The table has approximately 90,000 clones, around 93% seen once. The sample was peripheral blood, taken on day 0 of AZD1222 vaccination. The TCR sequence derives from an adult in good health. This chain connects TRBV27 to TRBJ1-2; the D gene is possibly TRBD1 (6 bases). CDR3 nucleotide sequence: TGTGCCAGCAGTCCGACAGGAAATTATGGCTACACCTTC. This translates into CASSPTGNYGYTF.